This TCR beta chain was sequenced during a study of low-dose radiotherapy and immunotherapy resistance in tumors. Study overall: Patients took aspirin (300 mg orally, daily) for four cycles beginning at cycle 1 day 1.

TRAV- and TRBV-specific primers primed first-strand cDNA, covering alpha and beta chains. For amplifying TCRs, the PCR ran for about 20 cycles with Phusion, which was used together with a constant-region primer and the adapter on the V primers. TCRdb re-analysed the reads in MiXCR, keeping a single row per CDR3 protein. Seen here are under 90,000 distinct CDR3 sequences, over 15% observed once, and the top ten hold 2.8%. This clonotype was observed at least ten times. Time point reported: before trial treatment. The donors' regimen was nivolumab, ipilimumab, aspirin, low-dose cyclophosphamide and low-dose radiotherapy. CDR3 length equals 15 residues. V shed 3 bases and J 8 bases; nucleotides not matched to a gene: 8. CDR1 is SGHTA and CDR2 is FQGNSA in the germline V gene.

Source: PBMCs, taken before treatment. The clonotype originates from a male donor with prostate cancer. The chain joins TRBV7-2 to TRBJ1-5, with 9 bases aligning to TRBD1. The CDR3 bases are TGTGCCAGCAGCTTGGGACAGGGATTAACTGAGCCCCAGCATTTT. Translating it yields CASSLGQGLTEPQHF.